The 29 T cell receptor beta chains below were found in one sample sequenced in a study of OX40 agonist ivuxolimab in advanced cancers. Profiled with immunoSEQ multiplex PCR; TCRdb holds only in-frame clones, not every one. The sample records under 45,000 clones, approximately 80% being singletons. Source: CD4+ or CD8+ T cells sorted from blood, taken in a trial of the OX40 agonist ivuxolimab. The receptors here all came from an adult with an advanced solid tumor such as melanoma, head and neck, liver or kidney cancer.

Sample share makes this clone medium-sized. The chain joins TRBV7-9 to TRBJ2-7, with a possible D match to TRBD1 (5 bases). The germline V and J ends were trimmed by 3 bases and 0 bases, with 18 bases remaining between them. This CDR3 region has 17 residues. The V gene's germline CDR1 is SEHNR and CDR2 FQNEAQ (reference sequence). CDR3 in amino acids: CASSFPPGKGDSYEQYF. The CDR3 DNA reads TGTGCCAGCAGCTTTCCCCCAGGTAAAGGGGACTCCTACGAGCAGTACTTC.

The chain combines TRBV7-2 with TRBJ2-3, with 9 bases that match TRBD2. Germline CDR1 reads SGHTA; CDR2 reads FQGNSA. V shed 4 bases and J 4 bases; nucleotides not matched to a gene: 6. The CDR3 is 15 residues long. CDR3 protein: CASSSIAGAPDTQYF. As DNA, the CDR3 is TGTGCCAGCAGCTCCATAGCGGGAGCCCCAGATACGCAGTATTTT.

This chain connects TRBV7-3 to TRBJ1-4; no clear D. Germline CDR1 and CDR2: SGHTA and FQGTGA. V was trimmed by 4 bases and J by 0 bases, leaving 9 bases between them. CDR3 length equals 15 residues. The CDR3 is CASSSATTTNEKLFF. The CDR3, as DNA: TGTGCCAGCAGCTCCGCGACCACAACTAATGAAAAACTGTTTTTT.

CDR3 residues: CAISELASGSSYEQYF. As DNA, the CDR3 is TGTGCCATCAGTGAGCTGGCTAGCGGGAGCTCCTACGAGCAGTACTTC. This chain links TRBV10-3 with TRBJ2-7, with 10 bases identical to TRBD2. The CDR3 has 16 amino acids. V dropped 2 bases and J dropped 0; count of bases not matched to a gene: 4. Germline loops: CDR1 ENHRY, CDR2 SYGVKD.

Only one count was recorded for this clone. For the CDR3, the DNA is TGTGCCAGCAGGAAACAGGGGACCTACGAGCAGTACTTC. Amino acids: CASRKQGTYEQYF. The chain joins TRBV2 to TRBJ2-7; 7 positions agree with TRBD1. Trimming cost V 6 bases and J 2 bases; bases outside gene matches: 4. In germline, CDR1 is SNHLY, CDR2 FYNNEI. The CDR3 runs 13 residues.

The rearrangement uses TRBV7-8 and TRBJ1-5; D ambiguous. Looked up from germline, CDR1 is SGHVS and CDR2 is FQNEAQ. V was pared by 5 bases and J by 6 bases, with 20 bases between. The CDR3 totals 16 residues. The CDR3 region is CASSRPYSGFPQPQHF. The CDR3 DNA follows: TGTGCCAGCAGCCGACCCTATTCAGGATTCCCTCAGCCCCAGCATTTT.

The chain links TRBV19 to TRBJ1-2, with D maybe TRBD1 (5 bases). Deletions cut 5 bases from V and 3 bases from J, with 19 bases between. Germline V gene sequence: CDR1 LNHDA, CDR2 SQIVND (reference sequence). This CDR3 is built from 16 residues. Here the CDR3 DNA reads TGTGCCAGTAGTCCCCGCTATCGACGGGACGACTATGGCTACACCTTC. Translated, it gives CASSPRYRRDDYGYTF.

The rearrangement joins TRBV27 to TRBJ1-1; D is undetermined. CDR1 MNHEY and CDR2 SMNVEV come from the germline V gene (reference sequence). V was pared by 8 bases and J by 7 bases, with 11 bases between. The CDR3 totals 11 residues. CDR3 bases: TGTGCCAGCTGGGGAGCTAGTGAAGCTTTCTTT. It yields the protein CASWGASEAFF.

V usage is TRBV15 and J usage is TRBJ2-5; TRBD1 matches at 8 bases. V lost 5 bases to trimming and J lost 8 bases; unmatched junction nucleotides: 10. CDR3 length equals 14 residues. The germline V gene has CDR1 LNHNV and CDR2 YYDKDF (reference sequence). The CDR3 region has the DNA TGTGCCACCAGCGTTGAAACAGGGGGGCGCACCCAGTACTTC. Translating it yields CATSVETGGRTQYF.

The rearrangement uses TRBV5-1 and TRBJ2-4; 7 nucleotides agree with TRBD1. The V gene end was trimmed by 1 base and the J gene end by 2 bases; junction bases not matched to a gene: 3. Germline loops: CDR1 SGHRS, CDR2 YFSETQ. This CDR3 comprises 15 residues. CDR3 nucleotide sequence: TGCGCCAGCAGCTTGCAGGGGGACCCCAAAAACATTCAGTACTTC. Residues: CASSLQGDPKNIQYF.

The chain combines TRBV4-3 with TRBJ2-3; D is uncertain. V was trimmed by 0 bases and J by 7 bases, leaving 8 bases between them. The CDR3 sequence is 13 residues long. Germline V gene data show CDR1 as LGHNA and CDR2 as YSLEER. CDR3: CASSQEVTNTQYF. The CDR3 DNA reads as TGCGCCAGCAGCCAAGAAGTTACAAATACGCAGTATTTT.

Comments on this clone: The junction does not match germline at one end; this may be a read error. The V call is TRBV7-9, the J call TRBJ1-1; possible D gene TRBD1, 5 bases. This CDR3 is built from 14 residues. Germline CDR1 is SEHNR and CDR2 is FQNEAQ (reference sequence). CDR3 sequence: CASSQVGGNTEAFF. As DNA, the CDR3 is TGCGCCAGCAGCCAAGTCGGGGGGAACACTGAAGCTTTCTTT.

The CDR3 region is CASSLTAATQETQYF. The CDR3 DNA sequence: TGTGCCAGCAGCTTAACCGCCGCCACACAAGAGACCCAGTACTTC. This chain links TRBV7-3 with TRBJ2-5; no definite D call. Trimming left V 0 bases short and J 2 bases short, with 10 bases between. In germline, CDR1 is SGHTA, CDR2 FQGTGA. The CDR3 spans 15 residues.

V usage is TRBV5-1 and J usage is TRBJ2-3; either TRBD1 or TRBD2 may supply D (5 bases each). V gave up 2 bases and J gave up 2 bases, with 21 bases separating them. CDR1 is SGHRS and CDR2 is YFSETQ in the germline V gene. The CDR3 has 18 amino acids. CDR3: CASSFGNRGALVTDTQYF. Here the CDR3 DNA reads TGCGCCAGCAGCTTCGGGAATCGAGGGGCCTTGGTCACAGATACGCAGTATTTT. Together with reference TRBV5-1 and TRBJ2-3, the CDR3 gives the full variable domain: KAGVTQTPRYLIKTRGQQVTLSCSPISGHRSVSWYQQTPGQGLQFLFEYFSETQRNKGNFPGRFSGRQFSNSRSEMNVSTLELGDSALYLCASSFGNRGALVTDTQYFGPGTRLTVL.

The chain recombines TRBV18 with TRBJ2-5, with 10 bases matching TRBD1. Germline-derived CDR1 and CDR2 are KGHSH and LQKENI. The CDR3 has 17 amino acids. V lost 0 bases, J lost 2 bases, and 6 bases stayed unmatched. CDR3 nucleotides: TGTGCCAGCTCACCACCTTACCGGGACAGGGGACAAGAGACCCAGTACTTC. Translated, it gives CASSPPYRDRGQETQYF.

The chain joins TRBV28 to TRBJ2-3; 7 nucleotides agree with TRBD1. Germline V gene lookup returns CDR1 MDHEN and CDR2 SYDVKM. The CDR3 consists of 15 residues. V dropped 2 bases and J dropped 1; count of bases not matched to a gene: 3. For the CDR3, the DNA is TGTGCCAGCAGTTTAAATACAGGGGGCACAGATACGCAGTATTTT. Translation: CASSLNTGGTDTQYF.

This chain joins TRBV7-3 and TRBJ2-1; unclear D gene. From germline, CDR1 is SGHTA and CDR2 FQGTGA. The V end was cut by 0 bases, the J end by 7 bases, with 4 bases between. The CDR3 is made up of 12 amino acids. The CDR3 sequence is CASSLTRNEQFF. In nucleotides, the CDR3 is TGTGCCAGCAGCTTAACTCGTAATGAGCAGTTCTTC.

This clone was counted between two and nine times. The V and J genes are TRBV9 and TRBJ2-1, with TRBD2 matching 12 bases. Trimming cost V 3 bases and J 7 bases; bases outside gene matches: 8. This CDR3 spans 16 amino acids. Germline CDR1 and CDR2: SGDLS and YYNGEE. The CDR3 reads CASSDRTSGVGNEQFF. DNA of the CDR3: TGTGCCAGCAGCGACCGGACTAGCGGGGTGGGGAATGAGCAGTTCTTC. Variable domain in full (rest from reference TRBV9 and TRBJ2-1): DSGVTQTPKHLITATGQRVTLRCSPRSGDLSVYWYQQSLDQGLQFLIQYYNGEERAKGNILERFSAQQFPDLHSELNLSSLELGDSALYFCASSDRTSGVGNEQFFGPGTRLTVL.

The CDR3, as DNA: TGTGCCAGCAGCGTCGTGGGGGGAGGGGCCGGGGAGCAGTTCTTC. The encoded protein is CASSVVGGGAGEQFF. This chain connects TRBV9 to TRBJ2-1; 7 bases fit TRBD2. The CDR3 runs 15 residues. The germline CDR1 and CDR2 sequences are SGDLS and YYNGEE. V gave up 2 bases and J gave up 10 bases; unmatched junction bases: 12. The full variable domain, its missing parts supplied by reference TRBV9 and TRBJ2-1, is DSGVTQTPKHLITATGQRVTLRCSPRSGDLSVYWYQQSLDQGLQFLIQYYNGEERAKGNILERFSAQQFPDLHSELNLSSLELGDSALYFCASSVVGGGAGEQFFGPGTRLTVL.

The chain employs TRBV27 and TRBJ2-7, with D unresolved. The V end was cut by 5 bases, the J end by 7 bases, with 18 bases between. CDR3 size: 14 residues. Looked up from germline, CDR1 is MNHEY and CDR2 is SMNVEV (reference sequence). The CDR3 DNA reads TGTGCCAGCAGTCGAATACCCCAGGTGGGGGAGCAGTACTTC. Translated, it gives CASSRIPQVGEQYF.

The CDR3 sequence: CASSGDRFNSYNEQFF. Here the CDR3 DNA reads TGTGCCAGCTCGGGGGACAGATTTAACTCCTACAATGAGCAGTTCTTC. The chain combines TRBV7-9 with TRBJ2-1; TRBD1 might be the D (7 bases). Germline CDR1 is SEHNR and CDR2 is FQNEAQ (reference sequence). V lost 8 bases to trimming and J lost 0 bases, with 17 bases between them. CDR3 size: 16 residues.

The chain recombines TRBV11-3 with TRBJ1-2; D might be TRBD1 (5 bases). Trimming took off 2 bases at V and 6 bases at J, with 10 bases between the two ends. The CDR3 loop spans 13 amino acids. Germline V gene sequence: CDR1 SGHNT, CDR2 YENEEA. Here the CDR3 reads CASSLNGADGYTF. CDR3 DNA sequence: TGTGCCAGCAGCTTAAACGGGGCGGATGGCTACACCTTC.

This chain joins TRBV5-1 and TRBJ2-2; TRBD2 matches at 12 bases. The J segment lost 4 bases and the V segment lost 6 bases, leaving 4 bases of the junction unmatched. The germline V gene encodes CDR1 SGHRS and CDR2 YFSETQ. The CDR3 totals 15 residues. This chain's CDR3 is CASKGLAGSTGELFF. The CDR3 nucleotides read TGCGCCAGCAAGGGACTAGCGGGTAGCACCGGGGAGCTGTTTTTT.

Within the sample, this clone is medium-sized (0.01 to 0.1%). V and J are TRBV4-1 and TRBJ1-5; 8 bases map to TRBD1. The ends lost 0 bases at V and 6 bases at J; junction bases unmatched: 13. The CDR3 runs to 18 residues. Germline V gene sequence: CDR1 MGHRA, CDR2 YSYEKL. CDR3 sequence reads: CASSQEGGLGQGRQPQHF. The CDR3 region has the DNA TGCGCCAGCAGCCAAGAGGGTGGGTTAGGACAGGGACGTCAGCCCCAGCATTTT.

The rearrangement joins TRBV7-2 to TRBJ2-3; TRBD2 aligns across 9 bases. The CDR3 has 16 residues. The germline gives CDR1 SGHTA, CDR2 FQGNSA. The V segment lost 2 bases and the J segment 5 bases; nucleotides outside the gene matches: 8. The DNA for the CDR3 is TGTGCCAGCAGCTTATATCAGCGGGGGGCGGGAGATACGCAGTATTTT. Its protein product is CASSLYQRGAGDTQYF.

The chain recombines TRBV21-1 with TRBJ2-2. TRBV21-1 is marked as a pseudogene. The CDR3 totals 15 residues. The CDR3 sequence: CASSKEASTTGELFF. In DNA, the CDR3 is TGTGCCAGCAGCAAAGAGGCCTCAACCACCGGGGAGCTGTTTTTT.

The chain combines TRBV9 with TRBJ2-1; 7 bases match TRBD2. Germline loops: CDR1 SGDLS, CDR2 YYNGEE. The CDR3 has 15 amino acids. After removal of 1 base from V and 5 bases from J, the junction contained 6 bases not matched to a gene. The CDR3, as DNA: TGTGCCAGCAGCGTAACCAGCGGGGCCCACAATGAGCAGTTCTTC. Amino acid sequence: CASSVTSGAHNEQFF.

V usage is TRBV5-5 and J usage is TRBJ1-6; 8 bases fit TRBD1. Germline V gene lookup returns CDR1 SGHKS and CDR2 YYEKEE (reference sequence). CDR3 length: 17 amino acids. V shed 4 bases, J shed 2 bases, and the junction held 8 bases outside the gene matches. The chain's CDR3 is CASSKDRASPYNSPLHF. The CDR3 coding sequence is TGTGCCAGCAGCAAGGACAGGGCGAGCCCCTATAATTCACCCCTCCACTTT. Together with reference TRBV5-5 and TRBJ1-6, the CDR3 gives the full variable domain: DAGVTQSPTHLIKTRGQQVTLRCSPISGHKSVSWYQQVLGQGPQFIFQYYEKEERGRGNFPDRFSARQFPNYSSELNVNALLLGDSALYLCASSKDRASPYNSPLHFGNGTRLTVT.

V gene TRBV5-4 combines with J gene TRBJ1-2, with 10 bases matching TRBD1. Germline assignment: CDR1 SGHNT and CDR2 YYREEE (reference sequence). V dropped 4 bases and J dropped 7; count of bases not matched to a gene: 13. The CDR3 is made up of 16 amino acids. Here the CDR3 reads CASSQISSDRGSGYTF. The CDR3 nucleotides are TGTGCCAGCAGCCAAATATCTTCGGACAGGGGGTCTGGCTACACCTTC.